The entry below describes one TCR beta chain. Its target is unknown. This specimen comes from a study of beta chain features in type 1 diabetes. Study context: Regarding age, gender and cell yields, patients proved similar to healthy donors. Study-level findings and limits: All four CD4+ subsets of Type 1 diabetes patients contained TCRB CDR3s that were moderately but significantly shorter.

Sequencing targeted expressed TCRB transcripts, as all isolated RNA had been reverse transcribed. The data were produced by immunoSEQ multiplex PCR, yet TCRdb's version contains in-frame clones alone and is incomplete. There are 250,000 to 350,000 clones in the sample; around 15% occur only once, and roughly 0.018% lies in the top ten. In germline, CDR1 is SGHTA, CDR2 FQGNSA. This CDR3 has 13 amino acids. The V gene lost 2 bases and the J gene lost 4 bases, with 6 bases spanning the gap. The rearrangement links TRBV7-2 to TRBJ1-5; unclear D gene. This TCR was sampled from a man younger than 45 with type 1 diabetes. Sequenced input: naive CD4+ T cells from blood. The CDR3 loop reads CASSLRRNQPQHF. The DNA of the CDR3 is TGTGCCAGCAGCTTACGCAGAAATCAGCCCCAGCATTTT.